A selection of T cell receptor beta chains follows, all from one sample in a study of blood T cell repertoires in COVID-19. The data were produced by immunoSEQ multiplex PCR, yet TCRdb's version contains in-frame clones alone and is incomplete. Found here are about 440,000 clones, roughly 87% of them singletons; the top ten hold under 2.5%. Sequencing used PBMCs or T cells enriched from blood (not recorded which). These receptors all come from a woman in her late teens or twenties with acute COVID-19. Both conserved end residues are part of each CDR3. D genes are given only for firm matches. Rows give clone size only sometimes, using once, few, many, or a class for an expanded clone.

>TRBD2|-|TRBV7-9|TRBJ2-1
CASSGLAGYEQFF
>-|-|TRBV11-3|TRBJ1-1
CASSLGQGNTEAFF
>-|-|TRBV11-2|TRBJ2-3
CASSTVRGRSTDTQYF
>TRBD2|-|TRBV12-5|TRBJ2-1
CASGLGLASEQFF
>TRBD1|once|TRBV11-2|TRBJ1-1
CASSSIDRGGTEAFF
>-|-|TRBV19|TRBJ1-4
CASSKSARVEEKLFF
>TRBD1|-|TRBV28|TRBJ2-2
CASTLDRDVTGELFF
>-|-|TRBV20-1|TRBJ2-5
CSANEGGPSETQYF
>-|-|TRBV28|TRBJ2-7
CASSLNLGHYEQYF
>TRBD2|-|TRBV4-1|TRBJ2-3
CASSPRLAGGTDTQYF
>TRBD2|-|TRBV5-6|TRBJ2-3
CASASGSTDTQYF
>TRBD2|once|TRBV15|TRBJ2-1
CATSVSSGATYNEQFF
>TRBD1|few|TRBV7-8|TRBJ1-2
CASSQQGRGGYTF
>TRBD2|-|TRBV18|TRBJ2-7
CASSPLREGRNNEQYF